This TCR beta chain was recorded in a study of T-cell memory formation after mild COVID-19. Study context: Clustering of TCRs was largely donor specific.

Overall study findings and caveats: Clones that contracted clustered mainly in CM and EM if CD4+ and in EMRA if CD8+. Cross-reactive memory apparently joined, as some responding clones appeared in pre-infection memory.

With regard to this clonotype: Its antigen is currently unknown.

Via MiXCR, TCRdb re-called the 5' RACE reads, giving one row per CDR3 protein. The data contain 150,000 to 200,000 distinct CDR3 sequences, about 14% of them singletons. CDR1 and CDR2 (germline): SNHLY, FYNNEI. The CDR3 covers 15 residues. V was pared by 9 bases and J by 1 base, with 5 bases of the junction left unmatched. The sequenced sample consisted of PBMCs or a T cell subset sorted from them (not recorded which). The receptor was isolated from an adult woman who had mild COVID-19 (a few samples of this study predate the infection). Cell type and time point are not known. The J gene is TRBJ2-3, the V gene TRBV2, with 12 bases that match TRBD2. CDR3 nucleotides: TGTGCCAGTAAACGGACTAGCGGGGGCACAGATACGCAGTATTTT. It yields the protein CASKRTSGGTDTQYF.